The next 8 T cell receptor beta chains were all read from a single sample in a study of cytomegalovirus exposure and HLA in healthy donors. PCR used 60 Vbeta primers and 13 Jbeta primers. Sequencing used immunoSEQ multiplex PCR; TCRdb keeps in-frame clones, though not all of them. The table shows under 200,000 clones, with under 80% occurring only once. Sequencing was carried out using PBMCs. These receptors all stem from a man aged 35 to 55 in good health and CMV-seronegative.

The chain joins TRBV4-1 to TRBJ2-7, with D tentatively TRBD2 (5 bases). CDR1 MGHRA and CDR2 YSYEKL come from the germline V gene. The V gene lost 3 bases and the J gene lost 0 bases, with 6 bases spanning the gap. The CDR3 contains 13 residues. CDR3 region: CASSHGDSYEQYF. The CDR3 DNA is TGCGCCAGCAGCCACGGGGACTCCTACGAGCAGTACTTC.

In nucleotides, the CDR3 is TGTGCCAGCAGTTCTCAAGGGGGCGCGTACTTC. It yields the protein CASSSQGGAYF. The rearrangement uses TRBV6-6 and TRBJ2-7; 7 bases map to TRBD1. In germline, CDR1 is MNHNY, CDR2 SVGAGI (reference sequence). The CDR3 is 11 amino acids. With 4 bases clipped from V and 12 bases from J, the junction kept 6 bases outside the gene matches.

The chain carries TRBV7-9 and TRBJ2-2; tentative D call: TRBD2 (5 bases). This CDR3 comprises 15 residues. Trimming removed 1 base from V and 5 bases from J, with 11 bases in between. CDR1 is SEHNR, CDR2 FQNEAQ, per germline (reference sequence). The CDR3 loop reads CASSLERIGTGELFF. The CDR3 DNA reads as TGTGCCAGCAGCTTAGAGCGGATCGGAACCGGGGAGCTGTTTTTT.

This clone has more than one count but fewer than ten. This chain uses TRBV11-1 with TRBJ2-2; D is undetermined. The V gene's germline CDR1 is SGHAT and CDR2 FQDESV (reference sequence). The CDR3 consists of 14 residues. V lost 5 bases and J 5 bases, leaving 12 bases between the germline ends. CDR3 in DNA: TGTGCCAGCAGCCTATTCGGGTATACCGGGGAGCTGTTTTTT. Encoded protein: CASSLFGYTGELFF.

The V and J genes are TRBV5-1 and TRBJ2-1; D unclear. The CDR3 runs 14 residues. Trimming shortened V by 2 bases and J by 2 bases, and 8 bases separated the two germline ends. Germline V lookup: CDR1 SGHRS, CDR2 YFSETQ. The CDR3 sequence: CASSLGRPYNEQFF. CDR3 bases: TGCGCCAGCAGCTTAGGCAGGCCCTACAATGAGCAGTTCTTC.

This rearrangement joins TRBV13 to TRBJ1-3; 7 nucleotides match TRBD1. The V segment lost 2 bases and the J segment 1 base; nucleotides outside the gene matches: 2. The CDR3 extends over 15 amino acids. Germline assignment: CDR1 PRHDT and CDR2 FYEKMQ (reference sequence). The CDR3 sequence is CASSLRGRSGNTIYF. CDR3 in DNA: TGTGCCAGCAGCTTAAGGGGGCGATCTGGAAACACCATATATTTT.

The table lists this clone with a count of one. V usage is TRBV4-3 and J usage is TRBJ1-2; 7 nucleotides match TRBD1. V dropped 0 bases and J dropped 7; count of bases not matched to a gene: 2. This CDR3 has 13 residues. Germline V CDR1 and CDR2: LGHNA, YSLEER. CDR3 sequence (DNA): TGCGCCAGCAGCCAAGATCGGGACAGTGGCTACACCTTC. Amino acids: CASSQDRDSGYTF.

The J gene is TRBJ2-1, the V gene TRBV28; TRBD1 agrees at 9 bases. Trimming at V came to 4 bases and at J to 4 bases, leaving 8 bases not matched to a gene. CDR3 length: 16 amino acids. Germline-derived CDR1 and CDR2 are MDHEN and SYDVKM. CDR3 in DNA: TGTGCCAGCAGTTCCACAGGGGGCCGCTTTTACAATGAGCAGTTCTTC. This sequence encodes CASSSTGGRFYNEQFF.